The next 14 T cell receptor beta chains were all read from a single sample in a study of metastatic and nonmetastatic thyroid tumors. Via MiXCR, TCRdb re-called the PCR reads. The data contain 40,000 or so clones, roughly half of them singletons. Each patient went into thyroid surgery without having received any treatment. Input material: tumor tissue. The receptors stem from a male donor with papillary thyroid cancer or a benign thyroid nodule (not recorded which). Some clones in this sample may be carry-over from other donors' samples.

Written as DNA, the CDR3 is TGTGCCACCAGTGACCCGAAGTACGCCGGGAACACAGATACGCAGTATTTT. Its translation is CATSDPKYAGNTDTQYF. The chain joins TRBV24-1 to TRBJ2-3; a possible D gene is TRBD2 (5 bases). Germline V CDR1 and CDR2: KGHDR, SFDVKD. The V end was cut by 4 bases, the J end by 2 bases, with 18 bases between. This CDR3 spans 17 amino acids.

V gene TRBV5-4 combines with J gene TRBJ1-1, with unresolved D. Germline CDR1 SGHNT, CDR2 YYREEE (reference sequence). The CDR3 sequence is 11 residues long. V was clipped by 1 base and J by 9 bases, with 7 bases between them. The CDR3 DNA follows: TGTGCCAGCAGCTTGAACGGTCAAGCTTTCTTT. Protein product: CASSLNGQAFF. Together with reference TRBV5-4 and TRBJ1-1, the CDR3 gives the full variable domain: ETGVTQSPTHLIKTRGQQVTLRCSSQSGHNTVSWYQQALGQGPQFIFQYYREEENGRGNFPPRFSGLQFPNYSSELNVNALELDDSALYLCASSLNGQAFFGQGTRLTVV.

This clone has only a few counts. The rearrangement links TRBV24-1 to TRBJ2-1; 13 bases agree with TRBD2. The CDR3 has 16 residues. Looked up from germline, CDR1 is KGHDR and CDR2 is SFDVKD. J was trimmed by 6 bases and V by 4 bases; bases with no gene match: 5. CDR3 DNA: TGTGCCACCAGTGAGGTCGGACTAGCGGGAGTCAATGAGCAGTTCTTC. This gives the protein CATSEVGLAGVNEQFF.

The chain is built from TRBV14 and TRBJ1-3; perhaps TRBD1 as D (6 bases). This CDR3 is built from 19 residues. Germline assignment: CDR1 SGHDN and CDR2 FVKESK. V was pared by 3 bases and J by 1 base, with 22 bases between. The CDR3 coding sequence is TGTGCCAGCAGCCAGTCGACAGGCCGCCTTATTACATCTGGAAACACCATATATTTT. It encodes CASSQSTGRLITSGNTIYF.

The chain uses TRBV11-2 and TRBJ2-2; 8 bases fit TRBD1. Trimming removed 8 bases from V and 2 bases from J; junction bases left unmatched: 7. The germline V gene has CDR1 SGHAT and CDR2 FQNNGV. The CDR3 has 15 amino acids. The CDR3 sequence is CASSKQGGNTGELFF. CDR3 DNA sequence: TGTGCCAGCTCCAAACAGGGGGGTAACACCGGGGAGCTGTTTTTT. Supplemented by reference TRBV11-2 and TRBJ2-2, the full variable domain reads EAGVAQSPRYKIIEKRQSVAFWCNPISGHATLYWYQQILGQGPKLLIQFQNNGVVDDSQLPKDRFSAERLKGVDSTLKIQPAKLEDSAVYLCASSKQGGNTGELFFGEGSRLTVL.

There are a few counts of this clone. The chain employs TRBV6-5 and TRBJ1-1; unclear D gene. CDR1 is MNHEY and CDR2 is SVGAGI in the germline V gene. The CDR3 extends over 13 amino acids. With 0 bases removed from V and 8 bases from J, the gap between germline ends came to 10 bases. The CDR3 is CASSYSMRNEAFF. The CDR3 coding sequence is TGTGCCAGCAGTTACTCGATGAGAAACGAAGCTTTCTTT.

This clone was counted between two and nine times. This sequence joins TRBV20-1 and TRBJ1-5, with TRBD1 matching 8 bases. From germline, CDR1 is DFQATT and CDR2 SNEGSKA (reference sequence). This CDR3 is 15 amino acids long. Unmatched junction bases numbered 4, after V lost 1 base and J lost 2 bases. CDR3 sequence reads: CSARVMDRGNQPQHF. The CDR3 coding sequence is TGCAGTGCTAGAGTGATGGACAGGGGCAATCAGCCCCAGCATTTT.

The chain employs TRBV30 and TRBJ2-7, with D tentatively TRBD2 (7 bases). Germline CDR1 and CDR2: GTSNPN and SVGIG (reference sequence). This CDR3 spans 17 amino acids. The V gene lost 1 base and the J gene lost 4 bases, with 23 bases spanning the gap. The CDR3: CAWSDPLLAGDRYEQYF. In nucleotides, the CDR3 is TGTGCCTGGAGTGACCCTTTGCTGGCGGGAGACAGGTACGAGCAGTACTTC.

The rearrangement links TRBV5-4 to TRBJ2-7; TRBD2 aligns across 9 bases. Unmatched junction bases numbered 13, after V lost 3 bases and J lost 6 bases. The CDR3 sequence is 16 residues long. Germline V gene data show CDR1 as SGHNT and CDR2 as YYREEE (reference sequence). The CDR3 DNA sequence: TGTGCCAGCAGCTGGTCTAGCGGGAAAATAAGAGGCGAGCAGTACTTC. As protein: CASSWSSGKIRGEQYF.

This clone showed up just a few times. This chain uses TRBV28 with TRBJ2-7, with D unclear. This CDR3 comprises 12 residues. Germline values: CDR1 MDHEN, CDR2 SYDVKM. V was trimmed by 7 bases and J by 9 bases, leaving 16 bases between them. CDR3 nucleotide sequence: TGTGCCAGCATAGGTGCGTCCAGTTGGCAGTACTTC. Protein sequence: CASIGASSWQYF.

The CDR3 protein is CASSSTGTGATNEQFF. CDR3 nucleotide sequence: TGTGCCAGCAGTTCTACCGGGACAGGGGCCACCAATGAGCAGTTCTTC. The V and J genes are TRBV12-3 or TRBV12-4 and TRBJ2-1; TRBD1 aligns across 10 bases. CDR3 length equals 16 residues. Unmatched junction bases numbered 9, after V lost 4 bases and J lost 6 bases.

This clone was seen only a few times. This sequence joins TRBV28 and TRBJ1-5, with unresolved D. The V end was cut by 2 bases, the J end by 8 bases, with 13 bases between. The V gene's germline CDR1 is MDHEN and CDR2 SYDVKM. The CDR3 runs to 14 residues. The DNA of the CDR3 is TGTGCCAGCAGTTTACTAGGCCAGGTCAAGCCCCAGCATTTT. Translating it yields CASSLLGQVKPQHF.

The gene calls are TRBV14 and TRBJ2-2; D not certain. The CDR3 contains 15 residues. Germline-derived CDR1 and CDR2 are SGHDN and FVKESK. V gave up 0 bases and J gave up 4 bases, with 9 bases separating them. The chain's CDR3 is CASSQDSRSTGELFF. The CDR3 DNA reads as TGTGCCAGCAGCCAAGATAGCCGATCCACCGGGGAGCTGTTTTTT.

The V and J genes are TRBV3-1 and TRBJ1-2, with D maybe TRBD1 (5 bases). The germline gives CDR1 LGHDT, CDR2 YNNKEL (reference sequence). Trimming pared 4 bases from V and 4 bases from J, leaving 13 bases between. The CDR3 extends over 14 amino acids. The CDR3 spells CASSPYGDGYGYTF. In nucleotides, the CDR3 is TGTGCCAGCAGCCCTTACGGGGACGGCTATGGCTACACCTTC. The full variable domain, in which reference TRBV3-1 and TRBJ1-2 provide the parts outside the CDR3, is DTAVSQTPKYLVTQMGNDKSIKCEQNLGHDTMYWYKQDSKKFLKIMFSYNNKELIINETVPNRFSPKSPDKAHLNLHINSLELGDSAVYFCASSPYGDGYGYTFGSGTRLTVV.